This T cell receptor beta chain stems from a study of Graves' ophthalmopathy and Graves' hyperthyroidism. The stable label applied to hyperthyroidism with no ophthalmopathy within 18 months of follow-up. Aged 18 to 65, hyperthyroidism patients had new diagnoses of under 2 months' duration. Patients with other autoimmune diseases, uncontrolled infections, pregnancy or lactation were excluded. Beta-chain TCR CDR3 regions were amplified from RNA transcripts. Following a first-round RT-PCR that used HTBI primers, a second-round multiplex PCR was carried out. TCRdb fed the multiplex PCR reads into MiXCR, producing one record per CDR3 protein. The table lists some 360,000 distinct CDR3 sequences, about a sixth of them singletons. This CDR3 is built from 15 residues. CDR1 and CDR2 from the germline V gene are LGHDT and YNNKEL (reference sequence). V was pared by 2 bases and J by 0 bases, with 11 bases between.

Sequenced material: peripheral blood. The V and J genes are TRBV3-1 and TRBJ2-7; D might be TRBD2 (6 bases). The sequence came from an adult woman with stable Graves' hyperthyroidism. CDR3 region: CASSQFGGSSYEQYF. The CDR3 nucleotides are TGTGCCAGCAGCCAATTCGGGGGAAGCTCCTACGAGCAGTACTTC.